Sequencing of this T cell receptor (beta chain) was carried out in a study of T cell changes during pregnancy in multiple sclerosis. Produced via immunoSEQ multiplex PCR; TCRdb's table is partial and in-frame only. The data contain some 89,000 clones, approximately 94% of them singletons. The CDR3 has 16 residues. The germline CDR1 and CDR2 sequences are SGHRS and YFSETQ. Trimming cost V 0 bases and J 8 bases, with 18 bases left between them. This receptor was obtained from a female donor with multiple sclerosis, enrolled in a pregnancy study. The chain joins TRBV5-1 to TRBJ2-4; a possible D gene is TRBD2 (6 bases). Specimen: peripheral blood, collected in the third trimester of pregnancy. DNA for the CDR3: TGCGCCAGCAGCTTGGGGGGGACTCCGGCTGTGGACATTCAGTACTTC. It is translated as CASSLGGTPAVDIQYF.